Presented here are 19 T cell receptor beta chains from one specimen sequenced in a study of CD8+ T cells in alopecia areata. This sample's treatment: oral pan-JAK inhibitor, 5-10 mg twice daily. Sequencing templates came from extracted RNA that was reverse transcribed into cDNA. Sequencing used immunoSEQ multiplex PCR; TCRdb keeps in-frame clones, though not all of them. The sample lists roughly 230,000 clones, roughly two fifths occurring once. The sequences come from CD4+ T cells sorted from blood, collected at roughly week 36, from a patient treated with tofacitinib. The receptors were sampled from a human donor with alopecia areata.

This chain joins TRBV5-1 and TRBJ2-7; weak D call: TRBD1 (7 bases). This CDR3 is 15 amino acids long. Trimming took off 0 bases at V and 2 bases at J, with 12 bases between the two ends. Germline V gives CDR1 SGHRS, CDR2 YFSETQ. The CDR3 sequence: CASSLEQGRTYEQYF. The CDR3 region has the DNA TGCGCCAGCAGCTTGGAACAGGGGAGGACCTACGAGCAGTACTTC.

CDR3 amino acids: CAWTDRGSHEQYF. The CDR3 DNA reads as TGTGCCTGGACGGACAGGGGATCCCACGAGCAGTACTTC. V and J are TRBV30 and TRBJ2-7, with 9 bases matching TRBD1. CDR1 is GTSNPN, CDR2 SVGIG, per germline (reference sequence). The CDR3 loop spans 13 amino acids. V was clipped by 4 bases and J by 5 bases; unmatched bases: 6.

The chain recombines TRBV4-3 with TRBJ1-5; D is possibly TRBD1 (5 bases). Germline-derived CDR1 and CDR2 are LGHNA and YSLEER. This CDR3 contains 13 residues. With 4 bases removed from V and 4 bases from J, the gap between germline ends came to 8 bases. CDR3 residues: CASSREGNQPQHF. The CDR3 bases are TGCGCCAGCAGCCGCGAGGGGAATCAGCCCCAGCATTTT.

This clone was observed at least ten times. The chain has TRBV5-1 and TRBJ2-1, with D possibly TRBD1 on 6 matching bases. The ends were cut back, 4 bases at V and 6 bases at J, with 11 bases in the middle. Germline CDR1 SGHRS, CDR2 YFSETQ. The CDR3 covers 13 residues. The CDR3 reads CASSRSQGNEQFF. The CDR3 DNA follows: TGCGCCAGCAGCAGATCACAGGGCAATGAGCAGTTCTTC.

This clone was detected a few times. The J gene is TRBJ1-5, the V gene TRBV4-1, with D possibly matching TRBD1 (6 bases). V gave up 4 bases and J gave up 4 bases, with 17 bases separating them. The germline V gene has CDR1 MGHRA and CDR2 YSYEKL. This CDR3 region has 16 residues. CDR3 sequence: CASSPTLQGVNQPQHF. For the CDR3, the DNA is TGCGCCAGCAGCCCGACGTTACAGGGAGTAAATCAGCCCCAGCATTTT.

This clone came up a few times. V usage is TRBV20-1 and J usage is TRBJ2-5; no definite D call. The CDR3 has 10 residues. Germline-derived CDR1 and CDR2 are DFQATT and SNEGSKA (reference sequence). V lost 2 bases and J 5 bases, leaving 3 bases between the germline ends. CDR3 sequence (DNA): TGCAGTGCTAGACACGAGACCCAGTACTTC. It translates to CSARHETQYF.

In this sample, this clone turned up a few times. V usage is TRBV18 and J usage is TRBJ2-7; 7 nucleotides agree with TRBD2. V trimming: 3 bases; J trimming: 3 bases; junction bases outside the gene matches: 2. Germline V gene sequence: CDR1 KGHSH, CDR2 LQKENI. This CDR3 is built from 13 residues. CDR3 coding DNA: TGTGCCAGCTCACCCGGGACTAACTACGAGCAGTACTTC. It specifies CASSPGTNYEQYF.

The chain has TRBV5-4 and TRBJ2-7, with TRBD1 matching 8 bases. The germline V gene has CDR1 SGHNT and CDR2 YYREEE (reference sequence). The CDR3 spans 16 residues. After removal of 3 bases from V and 2 bases from J, the junction contained 10 bases not matched to a gene. In nucleotides, the CDR3 is TGTGCCAGCAGCTGGGCCCGACAGGGGCCTCCCTACGAGCAGTACTTC. The encoded protein is CASSWARQGPPYEQYF.

The gene calls are TRBV5-5 and TRBJ2-5; D is uncertain. Trimming stripped 5 bases from V and 0 bases from J, with 14 bases between. The germline V gene encodes CDR1 SGHKS and CDR2 YYEKEE (reference sequence). The CDR3 sequence is 15 residues long. CDR3 sequence (DNA): TGTGCCAGCAGGCGGTCCCCAGCCCACCAAGAGACCCAGTACTTC. The encoded protein is CASRRSPAHQETQYF. The whole variable domain, remainder taken from reference TRBV5-5 and TRBJ2-5, is DAGVTQSPTHLIKTRGQQVTLRCSPISGHKSVSWYQQVLGQGPQFIFQYYEKEERGRGNFPDRFSARQFPNYSSELNVNALLLGDSALYLCASRRSPAHQETQYFGPGTRLLVL.

The chain is built from TRBV5-1 and TRBJ1-5, with D unresolved. CDR3 length equals 15 residues. V was clipped by 1 base and J by 1 base, with 9 bases between them. Germline CDR1 SGHRS, CDR2 YFSETQ. Here the CDR3 DNA reads TGCGCCAGCAGCTTGAACGGTGGGAGCAATCAGCCCCAGCATTTT. Translation gives CASSLNGGSNQPQHF.

Here the CDR3 DNA reads TGCAGCGTTCCATCCCCCAAACGGGAGCTCGGGGAGCTGTTTTTT. It encodes CSVPSPKRELGELFF. The chain uses TRBV29-1 and TRBJ2-2; TRBD2 is a possible D gene (6 bases). V dropped 5 bases and J dropped 7 bases, with 20 bases sitting between them. The CDR3 runs 15 residues. Germline values: CDR1 SQVTM, CDR2 ANQGSEA.

This clone was seen only a few times. The gene calls are TRBV2 and TRBJ2-1, with TRBD2 identical over 15 bases. The CDR3 has 17 amino acids. Germline assignment: CDR1 SNHLY and CDR2 FYNNEI. J gave up 12 bases and V 2 bases, and 11 bases lay outside the gene matches. CDR3: CASSENLGRTSGRGQFF. The CDR3 DNA follows: TGTGCCAGCAGTGAAAACCTTGGTCGGACTAGCGGGAGGGGGCAGTTCTTC.

This clone was seen only a few times. This chain uses TRBV25-1 with TRBJ1-2, with a tentative D call TRBD1 (6 bases). This CDR3 is built from 13 residues. V was trimmed by 5 bases and J by 4 bases, leaving 11 bases between them. In germline, CDR1 is MGHDK, CDR2 SYGVNS. The CDR3 nucleotides are TGTGCCAGCAGTCCCGGACAGTCCTATGGCTACACCTTC. Its protein is CASSPGQSYGYTF.

This clone was counted between two and nine times. This chain connects TRBV30 to TRBJ1-5; D is ambiguous. Germline V gene lookup returns CDR1 GTSNPN and CDR2 SVGIG (reference sequence). CDR3 length equals 13 residues. Trimming removed 2 bases at V and 3 bases at J, with 8 bases between. The CDR3 is CAWSSGDNQPQHF. The CDR3 DNA sequence: TGTGCCTGGAGTTCGGGAGACAATCAGCCCCAGCATTTT.

This chain connects TRBV28 to TRBJ2-2; 12 bases are a match to TRBD1. V was clipped by 3 bases and J by 4 bases; unmatched bases: 6. The germline gives CDR1 MDHEN, CDR2 SYDVKM. CDR3 length: 17 residues. The CDR3 sequence is CASSFRGDRGPTGELFF. CDR3 bases: TGTGCCAGCAGTTTCCGGGGGGACAGGGGGCCCACCGGGGAGCTGTTTTTT.

The table lists this clone with a few counts. V is TRBV29-1 and J is TRBJ1-5; D not resolved. Germline CDR1 is SQVTM and CDR2 is ANQGSEA. V dropped 5 bases and J dropped 5 bases, with 10 bases sitting between them. The CDR3 contains 12 residues. The CDR3 DNA sequence: TGCAGCGTTTCGGAGCCCCATCAGCCCCAGCATTTT. This gives the protein CSVSEPHQPQHF.

The CDR3 bases are TGTGCCAGCAGTCCCCTGGACAGGAACACTGAAGCTTTCTTT. Protein product: CASSPLDRNTEAFF. The chain joins TRBV27 to TRBJ1-1, with a weak D call TRBD1 (6 bases). The germline CDR1 and CDR2 sequences are MNHEY and SMNVEV (reference sequence). The CDR3 length is 14 residues. V was clipped by 5 bases and J by 1 base, with 11 bases between them.

CDR3 nucleotides: TGTGCCAGCTCACCAACAGGATCCCCGTTATGGGAGACCCAGTACTTC. It specifies CASSPTGSPLWETQYF. The chain is built from TRBV18 and TRBJ2-5; D perhaps matches TRBD1 (5 bases). The germline V and J ends were trimmed by 2 bases and 5 bases, with 18 bases remaining between them. The germline CDR1 and CDR2 sequences are KGHSH and LQKENI. The CDR3 is 16 amino acids.

This clone was counted only a few times. The rearrangement joins TRBV29-1 to TRBJ1-5; D perhaps matches TRBD1 (5 bases). The germline CDR1 and CDR2 sequences are SQVTM and ANQGSEA. Trimming took 5 bases from V and 1 from J, leaving 9 bases between them. The CDR3 has 13 amino acids. This CDR3 is CSVRGTSNQPQHF. The CDR3 region has the DNA TGCAGCGTTAGAGGGACGAGCAATCAGCCCCAGCATTTT.